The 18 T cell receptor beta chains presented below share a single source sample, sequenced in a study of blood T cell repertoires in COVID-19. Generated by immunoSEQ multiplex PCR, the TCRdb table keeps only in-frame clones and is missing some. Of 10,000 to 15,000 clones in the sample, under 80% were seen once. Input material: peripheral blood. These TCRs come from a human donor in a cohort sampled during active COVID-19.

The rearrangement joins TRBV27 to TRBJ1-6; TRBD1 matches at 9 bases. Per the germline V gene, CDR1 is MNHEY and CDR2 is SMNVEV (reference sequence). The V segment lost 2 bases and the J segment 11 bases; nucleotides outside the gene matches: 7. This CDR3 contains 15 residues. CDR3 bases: TGTGCCAGCAGTTTAAGGGGAGGACAGGGGACACCCCTCCACTTT. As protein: CASSLRGGQGTPLHF.

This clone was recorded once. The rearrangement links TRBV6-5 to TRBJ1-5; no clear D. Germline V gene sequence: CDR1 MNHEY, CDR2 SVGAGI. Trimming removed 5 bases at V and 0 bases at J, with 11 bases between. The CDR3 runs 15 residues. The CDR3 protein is CASSRTGYSNQPQHF. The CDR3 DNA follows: TGTGCCAGCAGTCGGACGGGGTATAGCAATCAGCCCCAGCATTTT.

This CDR3 is CASSPGTGMKKLFF. CDR3 DNA sequence: TGTGCCAGCAGCCCCGGGACAGGGATGAAAAAACTGTTTTTT. The genes are TRBV5-6 and TRBJ1-4; TRBD1 matches 9 bases. The CDR3 spans 14 residues. From germline, CDR1 is SGHDT and CDR2 YYEEEE. The J segment lost 9 bases and the V segment lost 4 bases, leaving 7 bases of the junction unmatched.

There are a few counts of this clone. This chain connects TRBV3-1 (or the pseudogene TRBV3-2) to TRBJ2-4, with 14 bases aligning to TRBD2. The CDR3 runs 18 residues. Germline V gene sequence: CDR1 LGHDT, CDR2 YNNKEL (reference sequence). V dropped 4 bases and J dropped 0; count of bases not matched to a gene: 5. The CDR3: CASSRGTSGGVAKNIQYF. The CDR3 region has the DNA TGTGCCAGCAGCCGCGGGACTAGCGGGGGCGTAGCCAAAAACATTCAGTACTTC.

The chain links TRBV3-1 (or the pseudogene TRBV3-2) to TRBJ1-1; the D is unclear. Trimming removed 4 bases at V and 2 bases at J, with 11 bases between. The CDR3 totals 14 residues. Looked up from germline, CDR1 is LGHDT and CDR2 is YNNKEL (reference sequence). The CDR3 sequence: CASSRSEANTEAFF. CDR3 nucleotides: TGTGCCAGCAGCCGATCGGAGGCAAACACTGAAGCTTTCTTT.

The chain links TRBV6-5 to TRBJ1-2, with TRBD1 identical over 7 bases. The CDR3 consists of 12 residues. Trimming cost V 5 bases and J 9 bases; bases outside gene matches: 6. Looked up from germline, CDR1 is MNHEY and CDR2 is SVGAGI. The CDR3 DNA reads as TGTGCCAGCAGTCGACAGGGTAGGAGCTACACCTTC. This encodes CASSRQGRSYTF.

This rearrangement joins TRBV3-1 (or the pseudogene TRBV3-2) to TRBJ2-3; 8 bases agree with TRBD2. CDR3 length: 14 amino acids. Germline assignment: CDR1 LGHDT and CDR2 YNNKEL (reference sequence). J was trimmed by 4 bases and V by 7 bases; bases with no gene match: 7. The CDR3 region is CASTRGGGADTQYF. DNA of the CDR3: TGTGCCAGCACCCGGGGGGGTGGGGCAGATACGCAGTATTTT.

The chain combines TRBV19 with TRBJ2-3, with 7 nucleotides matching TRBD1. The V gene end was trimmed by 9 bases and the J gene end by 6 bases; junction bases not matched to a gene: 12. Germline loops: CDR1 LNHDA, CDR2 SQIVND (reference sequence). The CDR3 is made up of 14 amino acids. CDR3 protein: CARGARGQSDTQYF. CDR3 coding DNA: TGTGCCAGGGGGGCTAGGGGGCAATCCGATACGCAGTATTTT.

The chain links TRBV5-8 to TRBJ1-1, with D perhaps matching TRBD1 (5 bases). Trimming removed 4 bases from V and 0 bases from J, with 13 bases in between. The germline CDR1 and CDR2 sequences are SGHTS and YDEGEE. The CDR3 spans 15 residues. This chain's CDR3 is CASSSYRSMNTEAFF. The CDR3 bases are TGTGCCAGCAGCAGTTACAGGAGCATGAACACTGAAGCTTTCTTT.

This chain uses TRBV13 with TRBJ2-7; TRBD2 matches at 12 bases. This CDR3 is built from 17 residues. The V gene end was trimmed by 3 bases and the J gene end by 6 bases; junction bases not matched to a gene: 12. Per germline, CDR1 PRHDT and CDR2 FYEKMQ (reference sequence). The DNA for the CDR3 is TGTGCCAGCAGCTTCCCCCCGACTAGCGGGAGTGTCCGCGAGCAGTACTTC. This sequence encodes CASSFPPTSGSVREQYF.

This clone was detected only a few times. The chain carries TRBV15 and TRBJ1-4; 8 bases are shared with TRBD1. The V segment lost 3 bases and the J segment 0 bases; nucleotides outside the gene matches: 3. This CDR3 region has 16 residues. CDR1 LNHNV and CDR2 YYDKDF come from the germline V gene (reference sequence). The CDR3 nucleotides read TGTGCCACCAGCAGGGGACAGGCTGCAACTAATGAAAAACTGTTTTTT. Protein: CATSRGQAATNEKLFF.

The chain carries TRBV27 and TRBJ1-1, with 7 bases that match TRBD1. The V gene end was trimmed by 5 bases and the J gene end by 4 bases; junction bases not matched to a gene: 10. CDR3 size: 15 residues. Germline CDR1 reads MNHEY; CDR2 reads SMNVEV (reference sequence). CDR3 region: CASSPSGQGGTEAFF. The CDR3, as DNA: TGTGCCAGCAGTCCGTCCGGGCAGGGGGGCACTGAAGCTTTCTTT.

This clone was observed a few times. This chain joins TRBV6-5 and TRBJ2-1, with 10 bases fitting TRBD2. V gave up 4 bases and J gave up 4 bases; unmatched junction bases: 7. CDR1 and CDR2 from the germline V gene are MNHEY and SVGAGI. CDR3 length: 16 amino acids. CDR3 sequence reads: CASSSSSGGVYNEQFF. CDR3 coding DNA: TGTGCCAGCAGTTCCTCTAGCGGGGGTGTATACAATGAGCAGTTCTTC.

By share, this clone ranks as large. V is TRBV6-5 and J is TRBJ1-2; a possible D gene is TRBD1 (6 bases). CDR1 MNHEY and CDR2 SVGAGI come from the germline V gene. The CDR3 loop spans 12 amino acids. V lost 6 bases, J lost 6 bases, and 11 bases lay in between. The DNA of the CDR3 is TGTGCCAGCAGCGAGGGGGGGGATGGCTACACCTTC. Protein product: CASSEGGDGYTF.

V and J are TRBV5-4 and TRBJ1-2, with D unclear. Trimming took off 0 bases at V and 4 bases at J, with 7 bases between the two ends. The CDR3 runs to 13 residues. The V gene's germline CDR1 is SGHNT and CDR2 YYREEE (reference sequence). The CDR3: CASSLDQAYGYTF. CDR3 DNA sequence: TGTGCCAGCAGCTTGGATCAGGCCTATGGCTACACCTTC.

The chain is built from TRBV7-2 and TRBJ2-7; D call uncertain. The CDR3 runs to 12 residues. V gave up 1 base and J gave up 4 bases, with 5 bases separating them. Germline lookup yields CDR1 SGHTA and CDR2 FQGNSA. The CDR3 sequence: CASSLDHYEQYF. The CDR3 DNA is TGTGCCAGCAGCTTAGATCATTACGAGCAGTACTTC.

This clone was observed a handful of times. CDR3 protein: CASSLRDRGKDEQYF. In DNA form, the CDR3 reads TGCGCCAGCAGCTTGAGGGACAGGGGGAAAGACGAGCAGTACTTC. This chain uses TRBV5-1 with TRBJ2-7; TRBD1 agrees at 11 bases. The V segment lost 1 base and the J segment 5 bases; nucleotides outside the gene matches: 5. CDR3 length: 15 amino acids. Germline CDR1 reads SGHRS; CDR2 reads YFSETQ.

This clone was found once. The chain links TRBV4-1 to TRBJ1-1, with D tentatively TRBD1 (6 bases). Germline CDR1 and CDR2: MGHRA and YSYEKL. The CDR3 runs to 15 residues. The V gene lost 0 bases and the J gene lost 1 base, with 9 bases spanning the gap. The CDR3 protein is CASSQDAQGNTEAFF. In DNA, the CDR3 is TGCGCCAGCAGCCAAGATGCACAGGGGAACACTGAAGCTTTCTTT.